This TCR beta chain emerged from a study of T cells in Graves' hyperthyroidism and ophthalmopathy. In the study overall: The authors collected peripheral blood at initial diagnosis, before any treatment.

Patients having uncontrolled infection, another autoimmune disease, pregnancy or lactation were not included. General study points: It was a median approximately six months before onset that the model predicted ophthalmopathy.

This clonotype was recorded a few times. The antigen is unknown. With a much larger clone just one base away, this may be a read error. CDR1 is SGDLS and CDR2 is YYNGEE in the germline V gene. Trimming removed 4 bases from V and 1 base from J, with 11 bases in between. This CDR3 spans 14 amino acids. What was amplified from RNA transcripts were TCR beta CDR3 regions. Initially, a first-round RT-PCR of the TCR CDR3 employed the HTBI primer set. TCRdb reprocessed the multiplex PCR reads via MiXCR and lists one record per CDR3 protein. The repertoire includes 500,000 or so distinct CDR3 sequences, around 15% of them detected once, and 25% to 35% sits in the top ten.

Sequenced material: blood. The chain employs TRBV9 and TRBJ1-1, with D unresolved. This TCR came from a young woman with Graves' ophthalmopathy. Written as DNA, the CDR3 is TGTGCCAGCAGCACGGACCGTCCGAACACTGAAGCTTTCTTT. Amino acid sequence: CASSTDRPNTEAFF.